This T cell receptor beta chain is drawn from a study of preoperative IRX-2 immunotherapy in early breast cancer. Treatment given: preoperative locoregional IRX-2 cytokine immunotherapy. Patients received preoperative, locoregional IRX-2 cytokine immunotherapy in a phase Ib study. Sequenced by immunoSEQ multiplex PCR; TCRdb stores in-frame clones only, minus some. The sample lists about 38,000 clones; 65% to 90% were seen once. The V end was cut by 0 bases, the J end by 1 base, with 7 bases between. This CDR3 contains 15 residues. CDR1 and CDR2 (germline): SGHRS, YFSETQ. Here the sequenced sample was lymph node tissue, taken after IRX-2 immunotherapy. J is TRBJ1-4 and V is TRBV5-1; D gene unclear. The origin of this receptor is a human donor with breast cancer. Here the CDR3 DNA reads TGCGCCAGCAGCTTGGGGTCTCGAACTAATGAAAAACTGTTTTTT. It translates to CASSLGSRTNEKLFF.